The subject of this entry is one TCR beta chain. Trimming took off 10 bases at V and 6 bases at J, with 15 bases between the two ends. CDR1 is LNHDA, CDR2 SQIVND, per germline (reference sequence). CDR3 length: 12 amino acids. This sample was taken from a study of blood T cell repertoires in COVID-19. Study-wide context: Samples taken during acute and convalescent COVID-19 were collected in the United States, Italy and Spain. T cells, B-cell-depleted T cells, or PBMCs supplied cDNA or gDNA.

As handled by the study authors: Reference gene primers were amplified, and this amplification served to estimate nucleated cell counts. Assay used: immunoSEQ multiplex PCR; TCRdb lists only in-frame clones, some missing. That table gives V, J and clone size, and the DNA gave D and trimming. The sample contains 110,000 to 150,000 clones, 75% to 90% of which appear only once. The genes are TRBV19 and TRBJ1-2; tentatively, D is TRBD1 (6 bases). This receptor was identified in a woman between 50 and 59 years old with acute or convalescent COVID-19. Source material: peripheral blood. The CDR3 region has the DNA TGTGCCACCCACACAGGGCGGAATGGCTACACCTTC. This sequence encodes CATHTGRNGYTF.